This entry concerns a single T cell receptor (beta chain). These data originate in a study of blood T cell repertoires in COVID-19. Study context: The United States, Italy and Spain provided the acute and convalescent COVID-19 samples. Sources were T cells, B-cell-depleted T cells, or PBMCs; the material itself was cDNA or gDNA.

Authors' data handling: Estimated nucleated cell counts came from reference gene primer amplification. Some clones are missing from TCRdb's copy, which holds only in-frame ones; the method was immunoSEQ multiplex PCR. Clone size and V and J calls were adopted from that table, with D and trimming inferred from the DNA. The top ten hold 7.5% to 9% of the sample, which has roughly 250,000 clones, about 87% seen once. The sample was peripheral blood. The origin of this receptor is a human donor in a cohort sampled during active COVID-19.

CDR3 amino acids: CASSEYRKTYEQYF. The CDR3 bases are TGTGCCAGCAGTGAATACAGGAAAACCTACGAGCAGTACTTC. This chain joins TRBV25-1 and TRBJ2-7; D gene uncertain. The CDR3 consists of 14 residues. V was shortened by 0 bases and J by 2 bases, with 8 bases between the two germline ends. Looked up from germline, CDR1 is MGHDK and CDR2 is SYGVNS.